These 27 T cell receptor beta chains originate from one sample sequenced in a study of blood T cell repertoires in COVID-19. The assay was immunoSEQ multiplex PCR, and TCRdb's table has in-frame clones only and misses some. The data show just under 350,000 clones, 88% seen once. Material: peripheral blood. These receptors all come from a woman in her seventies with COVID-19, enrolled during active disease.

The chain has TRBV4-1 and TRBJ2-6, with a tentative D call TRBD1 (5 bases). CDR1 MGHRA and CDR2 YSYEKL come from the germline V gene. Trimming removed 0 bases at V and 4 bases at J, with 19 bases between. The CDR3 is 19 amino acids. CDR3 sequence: CASSQDEHRTSLGANVLTF. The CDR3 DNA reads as TGCGCCAGCAGCCAAGATGAACACAGGACCTCTCTCGGGGCCAACGTCCTGACTTTC.

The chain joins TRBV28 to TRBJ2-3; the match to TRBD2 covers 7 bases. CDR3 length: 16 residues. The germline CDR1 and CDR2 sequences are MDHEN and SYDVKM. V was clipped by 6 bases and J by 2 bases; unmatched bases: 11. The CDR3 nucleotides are TGTGCCAGCAGCGGCATCGGGACTACCGCCACAGATACGCAGTATTTT. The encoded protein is CASSGIGTTATDTQYF.

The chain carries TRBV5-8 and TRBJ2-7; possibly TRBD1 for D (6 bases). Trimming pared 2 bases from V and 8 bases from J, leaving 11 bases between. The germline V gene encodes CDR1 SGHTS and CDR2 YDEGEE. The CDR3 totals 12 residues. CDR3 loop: CASSLSQGKQYF. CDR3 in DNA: TGTGCCAGCAGCTTAAGTCAGGGGAAGCAGTACTTC.

The CDR3 loop is CASSPLDRANYGYTF. As DNA, the CDR3 is TGTGCCAGCAGTCCGTTGGACAGGGCCAACTATGGCTACACCTTC. The chain joins TRBV27 to TRBJ1-2; 8 bases are shared with TRBD1. The CDR3 consists of 15 residues. Germline V lookup: CDR1 MNHEY, CDR2 SMNVEV (reference sequence). V gave up 5 bases and J gave up 2 bases; unmatched junction bases: 7.

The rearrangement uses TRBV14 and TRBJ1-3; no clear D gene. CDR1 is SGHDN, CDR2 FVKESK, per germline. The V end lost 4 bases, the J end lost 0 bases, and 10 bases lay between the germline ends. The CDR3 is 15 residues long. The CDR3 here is CASSPDWSSGNTIYF. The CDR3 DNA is TGTGCCAGCAGCCCGGACTGGAGCTCTGGAAACACCATATATTTT.

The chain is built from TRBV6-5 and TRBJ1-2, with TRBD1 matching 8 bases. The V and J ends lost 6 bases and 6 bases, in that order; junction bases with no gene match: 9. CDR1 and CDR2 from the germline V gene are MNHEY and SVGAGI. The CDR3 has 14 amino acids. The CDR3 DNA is TGTGCCAGCAGAATCCTCGGACAGGGCGATGGCTACACCTTC. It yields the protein CASRILGQGDGYTF.

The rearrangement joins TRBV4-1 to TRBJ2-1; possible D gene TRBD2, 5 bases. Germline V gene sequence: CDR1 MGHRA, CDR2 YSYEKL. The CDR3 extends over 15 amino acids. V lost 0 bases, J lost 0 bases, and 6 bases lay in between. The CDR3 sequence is CASSQDRGSYNEQFF. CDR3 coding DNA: TGCGCCAGCAGCCAAGACCGGGGCTCCTACAATGAGCAGTTCTTC.

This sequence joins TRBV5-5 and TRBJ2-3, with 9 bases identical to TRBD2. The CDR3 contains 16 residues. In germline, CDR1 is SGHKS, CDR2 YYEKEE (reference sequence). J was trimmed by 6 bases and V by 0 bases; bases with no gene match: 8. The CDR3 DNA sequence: TGTGCCAGCAGCTTGGAGTTGCGGGGGGGCCGGGATACGCAGTATTTT. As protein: CASSLELRGGRDTQYF.

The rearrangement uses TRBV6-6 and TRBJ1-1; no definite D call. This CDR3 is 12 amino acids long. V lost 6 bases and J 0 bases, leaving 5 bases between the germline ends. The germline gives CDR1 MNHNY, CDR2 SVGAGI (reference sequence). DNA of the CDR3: TGTGCCAGCAGGACTATGAACACTGAAGCTTTCTTT. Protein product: CASRTMNTEAFF.

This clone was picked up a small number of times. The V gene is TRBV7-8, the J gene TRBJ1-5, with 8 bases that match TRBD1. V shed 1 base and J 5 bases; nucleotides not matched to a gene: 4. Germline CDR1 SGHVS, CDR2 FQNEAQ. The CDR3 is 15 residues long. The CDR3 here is CASSLGQGAHQPQHF. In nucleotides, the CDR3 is TGTGCCAGCAGCTTAGGGCAGGGGGCACATCAGCCCCAGCATTTT.

DNA for the CDR3: TGTGCCAGCAGACAGGACAGGAACAATGAGCAGTTCTTC. As protein: CASRQDRNNEQFF. V gene TRBV2 combines with J gene TRBJ2-1, with TRBD1 identical over 7 bases. Trimming removed 6 bases from V and 5 bases from J; junction bases left unmatched: 4. CDR1 SNHLY and CDR2 FYNNEI come from the germline V gene. The CDR3 is 13 residues long.

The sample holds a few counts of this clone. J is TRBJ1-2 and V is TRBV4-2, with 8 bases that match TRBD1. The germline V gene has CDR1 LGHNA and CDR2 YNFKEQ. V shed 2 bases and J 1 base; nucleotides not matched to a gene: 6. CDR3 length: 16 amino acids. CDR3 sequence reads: CASSQMDRELNYGYTF. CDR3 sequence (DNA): TGTGCCAGCAGCCAAATGGACAGGGAGCTTAACTATGGCTACACCTTC.

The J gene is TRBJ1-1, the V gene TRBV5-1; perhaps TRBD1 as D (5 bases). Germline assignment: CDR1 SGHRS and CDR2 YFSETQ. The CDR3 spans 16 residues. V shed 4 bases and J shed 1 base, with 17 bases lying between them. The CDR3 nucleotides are TGCGCCAGCAGCCGCGCGGCCAGGGCCCCGAACACTGAAGCTTTCTTT. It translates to CASSRAARAPNTEAFF.

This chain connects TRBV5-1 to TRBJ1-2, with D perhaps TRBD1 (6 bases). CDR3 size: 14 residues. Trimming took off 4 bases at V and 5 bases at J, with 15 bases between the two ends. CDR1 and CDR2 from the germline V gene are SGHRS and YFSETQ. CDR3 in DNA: TGCGCCAGCAGCCCTCAGGGGCAGGAATATGGCTACACCTTC. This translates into CASSPQGQEYGYTF.

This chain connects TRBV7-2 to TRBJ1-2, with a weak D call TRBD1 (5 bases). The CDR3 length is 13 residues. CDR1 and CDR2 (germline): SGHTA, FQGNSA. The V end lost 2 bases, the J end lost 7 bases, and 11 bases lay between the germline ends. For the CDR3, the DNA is TGTGCCAGCAGCTTACTCACAGGCAGTGGCTACACCTTC. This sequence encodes CASSLLTGSGYTF. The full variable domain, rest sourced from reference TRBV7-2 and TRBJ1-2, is GAGVSQSPSNKVTEKGKDVELRCDPISGHTALYWYRQSLGQGLEFLIYFQGNSAPDKSGLPSDRFSAERTGGSVSTLTIQRTQQEDSAVYLCASSLLTGSGYTFGSGTRLTVV.

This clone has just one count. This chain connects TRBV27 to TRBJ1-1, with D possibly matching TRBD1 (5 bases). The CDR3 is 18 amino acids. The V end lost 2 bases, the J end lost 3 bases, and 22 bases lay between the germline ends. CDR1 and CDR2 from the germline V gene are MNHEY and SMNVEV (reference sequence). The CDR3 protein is CASSLVPGPGPRDTEAFF. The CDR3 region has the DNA TGTGCCAGCAGTTTAGTCCCAGGGCCCGGACCCCGGGACACTGAAGCTTTCTTT.

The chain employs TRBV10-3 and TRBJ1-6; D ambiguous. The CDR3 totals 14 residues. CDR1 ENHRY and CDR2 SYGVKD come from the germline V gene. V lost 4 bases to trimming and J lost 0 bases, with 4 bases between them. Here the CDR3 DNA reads TGTGCCATCAGTGGGAGCTCCTATAATTCACCCCTCCACTTT. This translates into CAISGSSYNSPLHF.

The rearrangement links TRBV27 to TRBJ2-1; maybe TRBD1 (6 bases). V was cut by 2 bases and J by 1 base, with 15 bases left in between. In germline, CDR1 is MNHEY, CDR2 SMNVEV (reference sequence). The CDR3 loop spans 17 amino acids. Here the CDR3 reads CASSLEGRGPSYNEQFF. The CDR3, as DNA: TGTGCCAGCAGTTTAGAGGGCAGGGGCCCTTCCTACAATGAGCAGTTCTTC.

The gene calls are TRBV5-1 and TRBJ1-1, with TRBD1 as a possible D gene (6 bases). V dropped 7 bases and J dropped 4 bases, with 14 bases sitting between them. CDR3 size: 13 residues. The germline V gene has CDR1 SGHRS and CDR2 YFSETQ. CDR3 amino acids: CASSYSGATEAFF. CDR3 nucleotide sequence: TGCGCCAGCTCATACTCAGGGGCCACTGAAGCTTTCTTT.

In DNA form, the CDR3 reads TGCGCCAGCAGCCCCACCGGGACAGGGGACACTGAAGCTTTCTTT. This encodes CASSPTGTGDTEAFF. The rearrangement joins TRBV5-1 to TRBJ1-1, with 10 bases that match TRBD1. J lost 3 bases, V lost 4 bases, and 6 bases had no gene match. The germline V gene encodes CDR1 SGHRS and CDR2 YFSETQ. The CDR3 runs to 15 residues.

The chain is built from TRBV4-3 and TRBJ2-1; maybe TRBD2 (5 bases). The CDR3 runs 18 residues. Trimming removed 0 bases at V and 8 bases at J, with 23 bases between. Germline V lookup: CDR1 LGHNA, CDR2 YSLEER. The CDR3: CASSQDNLGSLERDEQFF. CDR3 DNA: TGCGCCAGCAGCCAAGATAACCTAGGCTCGCTGGAGAGGGATGAGCAGTTCTTC.

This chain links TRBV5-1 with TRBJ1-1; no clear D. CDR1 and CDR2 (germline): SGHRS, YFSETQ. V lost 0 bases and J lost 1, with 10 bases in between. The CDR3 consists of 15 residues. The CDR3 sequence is CASSLGSNSNTEAFF. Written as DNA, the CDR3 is TGCGCCAGCAGCTTGGGGTCCAACTCGAACACTGAAGCTTTCTTT.

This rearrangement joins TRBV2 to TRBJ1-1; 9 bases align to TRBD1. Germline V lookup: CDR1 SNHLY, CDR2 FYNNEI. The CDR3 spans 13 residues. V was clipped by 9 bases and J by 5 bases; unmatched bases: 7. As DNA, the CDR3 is TGTGCCAGGGCACGGACAGGGGATACTGAAGCTTTCTTT. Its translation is CARARTGDTEAFF.

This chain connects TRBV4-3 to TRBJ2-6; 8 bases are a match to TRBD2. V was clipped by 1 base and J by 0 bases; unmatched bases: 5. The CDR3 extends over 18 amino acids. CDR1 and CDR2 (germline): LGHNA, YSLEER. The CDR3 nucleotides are TGCGCCAGCAGCCAAGTTTCGCGGGGGGTCTCTGGGGCCAACGTCCTGACTTTC. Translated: CASSQVSRGVSGANVLTF.

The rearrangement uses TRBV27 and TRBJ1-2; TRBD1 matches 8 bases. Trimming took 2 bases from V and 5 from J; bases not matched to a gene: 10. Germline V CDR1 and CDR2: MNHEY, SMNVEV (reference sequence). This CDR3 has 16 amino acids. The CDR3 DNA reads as TGTGCCAGCAGTTTAGTGCAGGGGGCGGATGCGTATGGCTACACCTTC. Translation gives CASSLVQGADAYGYTF.

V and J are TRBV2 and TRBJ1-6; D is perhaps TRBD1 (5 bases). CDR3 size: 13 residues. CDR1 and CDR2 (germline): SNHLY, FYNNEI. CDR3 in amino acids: CAADQGRNSPLHF. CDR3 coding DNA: TGTGCTGCCGACCAGGGAAGAAATTCACCCCTCCACTTT. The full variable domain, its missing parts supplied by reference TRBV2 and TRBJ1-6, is EPEVTQTPSHQVTQMGQEVILRCVPISNHLYFYWYRQILGQKVEFLVSFYNNEISEKSEIFDDQFSVERPDGSNFTLKIRSTKLEDSAMYFCAADQGRNSPLHFGNGTRLTVT.

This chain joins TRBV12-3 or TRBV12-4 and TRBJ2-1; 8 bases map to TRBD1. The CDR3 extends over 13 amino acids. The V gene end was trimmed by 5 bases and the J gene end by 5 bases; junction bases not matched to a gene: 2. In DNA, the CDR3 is TGTGCCAGCAGTCTGGACAGGGACAATGAGCAGTTCTTC. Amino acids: CASSLDRDNEQFF.